This is a list of T cell receptor beta chains from one sample in a study of blood T cell repertoires in COVID-19. TCRdb's copy holds only in-frame clones and misses some; the assay was immunoSEQ multiplex PCR. The table records about 170,000 clones, 65% to 85% of them present only once. The material sequenced was peripheral blood. These receptors all stem from a woman in her seventies who had recovered from COVID-19. Each CDR3 is given with its conserved first and last residue. D genes are given only for firm matches. Part of the rows lack a size; the others show once, few, many or a class for expanded clones.

V gene: TRBV12-3/TRBV12-4; D gene: -; clone size: -; J gene: TRBJ1-2; CDR3 protein: CASSLPLGYGYTF; CDR3 DNA: TGTGCCAGCAGTTTACCCCTAGGCTATGGCTACACCTTC
V gene: TRBV3-1/TRBV3-2; D gene: TRBD2; clone size: -; J gene: TRBJ2-3; CDR3 protein: CASSQATSGIPGYF; CDR3 DNA: TGTGCCAGCAGCCAAGCCACTAGCGGGATACCCGGGTATTTT
V gene: TRBV2; D gene: TRBD1; clone size: few; J gene: TRBJ1-5; CDR3 protein: CASTRTGGYQPQHF; CDR3 DNA: TGTGCCAGCACCAGGACAGGAGGTTATCAGCCCCAGCATTTT
V gene: TRBV5-4; D gene: -; clone size: -; J gene: TRBJ2-5; CDR3 protein: CASSPTGRGGETQYF; CDR3 DNA: TGTGCCAGCAGCCCCACGGGGCGGGGTGGGGAGACCCAGTACTTC
V gene: TRBV15; D gene: -; clone size: -; J gene: TRBJ2-6; CDR3 protein: CATSPPVGRSGANVLTF; CDR3 DNA: TGTGCCACCAGCCCCCCCGTGGGGCGGTCTGGGGCCAACGTCCTGACTTTC
V gene: TRBV5-1; D gene: -; clone size: -; J gene: TRBJ2-5; CDR3 protein: CASSLGSGGETQYF; CDR3 DNA: TGCGCCAGCAGCTTGGGGTCAGGCGGGGAGACCCAGTACTTC
V gene: TRBV6-5; D gene: TRBD1; clone size: -; J gene: TRBJ1-3; CDR3 protein: CASSRGQGTNTIYF; CDR3 DNA: TGTGCCAGCAGTCGGGGACAGGGGACAAACACCATATATTTT
V gene: TRBV9; D gene: -; clone size: -; J gene: TRBJ2-3; CDR3 protein: CASSPADTQYF; CDR3 DNA: TGTGCCAGCAGCCCCGCAGATACGCAGTATTTT
V gene: TRBV12-3/TRBV12-4; D gene: -; clone size: -; J gene: TRBJ2-7; CDR3 protein: CATSRVVGEQYF; CDR3 DNA: TGTGCCACCTCCCGGGTGGTCGGCGAGCAGTACTTC
V gene: TRBV7-9; D gene: -; clone size: -; J gene: TRBJ1-2; CDR3 protein: CASKRGGTNYGYTF; CDR3 DNA: TGTGCCAGCAAGCGGGGGGGAACTAACTATGGCTACACCTTC
V gene: TRBV5-4; D gene: TRBD2; clone size: -; J gene: TRBJ2-3; CDR3 protein: CASSLLAGGVGTDTQYF; CDR3 DNA: TGTGCCAGCAGCTTGCTGGCGGGGGGAGTTGGCACAGATACGCAGTATTTT
V gene: TRBV6-6; D gene: TRBD2; clone size: -; J gene: TRBJ2-1; CDR3 protein: CASRDSGRAWNEQFF; CDR3 DNA: TGTGCCAGCAGGGATAGCGGGAGGGCGTGGAATGAGCAGTTCTTC
V gene: TRBV3-1/TRBV3-2; D gene: -; clone size: -; J gene: TRBJ2-1; CDR3 protein: CASSHGRTFEQFF; CDR3 DNA: TGTGCCAGCAGCCATGGCAGGACTTTTGAGCAGTTCTTC
V gene: TRBV4-3; D gene: -; clone size: -; J gene: TRBJ2-3; CDR3 protein: CASSQDRGGDTQYF; CDR3 DNA: TGCGCCAGCAGCCAAGATAGGGGGGGAGATACGCAGTATTTT
V gene: TRBV28; D gene: -; clone size: -; J gene: TRBJ1-1; CDR3 protein: CASTLSDTEAFF; CDR3 DNA: TGTGCCAGCACCCTATCGGACACTGAAGCTTTCTTT
V gene: TRBV6-5; D gene: -; clone size: -; J gene: TRBJ1-1; CDR3 protein: CASTHRGTEAFF; CDR3 DNA: TGTGCCAGCACGCATAGGGGGACTGAAGCTTTCTTT
V gene: TRBV7-2; D gene: -; clone size: -; J gene: TRBJ1-2; CDR3 protein: CASSLGVGLYGYTF; CDR3 DNA: TGTGCCAGCAGCTTAGGGGTCGGGTTATATGGCTACACCTTC
V gene: TRBV2; D gene: -; clone size: once; J gene: TRBJ1-5; CDR3 protein: CASSVGANQPQHF; CDR3 DNA: TGTGCCAGCAGTGTAGGGGCCAATCAGCCCCAGCATTTT
V gene: TRBV6-5; D gene: -; clone size: -; J gene: TRBJ2-7; CDR3 protein: CASSYSEGYEQYF; CDR3 DNA: TGTGCCAGCAGTTACTCCGAGGGCTACGAGCAGTACTTC
V gene: TRBV4-1; D gene: -; clone size: -; J gene: TRBJ1-2; CDR3 protein: CASSQVRVVGYGYTF; CDR3 DNA: TGCGCCAGCAGCCAAGTGCGGGTCGTGGGCTATGGCTACACCTTC
V gene: TRBV27; D gene: -; clone size: -; J gene: TRBJ2-1; CDR3 protein: CASSGHLEVSEQFF; CDR3 DNA: TGTGCCAGCAGTGGCCACCTAGAGGTGAGCGAGCAGTTCTTC
V gene: TRBV4-2; D gene: -; clone size: -; J gene: TRBJ1-4; CDR3 protein: CASSPWGSSGPNEKLFF; CDR3 DNA: TGTGCCAGCAGCCCGTGGGGTTCTTCAGGGCCTAATGAAAAACTGTTTTTT
V gene: TRBV4-3; D gene: TRBD2; clone size: -; J gene: TRBJ2-1; CDR3 protein: CASSQGGSGIRNEQFF; CDR3 DNA: TGCGCCAGCAGCCAAGGTGGGAGCGGGATCCGCAATGAGCAGTTCTTC
V gene: TRBV10-3; D gene: -; clone size: -; J gene: TRBJ2-5; CDR3 protein: CAISEDYQETQYF; CDR3 DNA: TGTGCCATCAGTGAGGACTACCAAGAGACCCAGTACTTC
V gene: TRBV29-1; D gene: TRBD2; clone size: -; J gene: TRBJ2-7; CDR3 protein: CSVTGASGSYDF; CDR3 DNA: TGCAGCGTCACTGGCGCTAGCGGGAGCTACGACTTC
V gene: TRBV7-9; D gene: TRBD1; clone size: -; J gene: TRBJ1-3; CDR3 protein: CASSQGQGAGNTIYF; CDR3 DNA: TGTGCCAGCAGCCAAGGACAGGGCGCGGGAAACACCATATATTTT
V gene: TRBV2; D gene: TRBD2; clone size: -; J gene: TRBJ2-1; CDR3 protein: CATHLAGGHNEQFF; CDR3 DNA: TGTGCCACCCATCTAGCGGGAGGGCACAATGAGCAGTTCTTC
V gene: TRBV6-5; D gene: -; clone size: -; J gene: TRBJ1-3; CDR3 protein: CASSYQYRQAKNTIYF; CDR3 DNA: TGTGCCAGCAGTTACCAATACCGACAGGCTAAGAACACCATATATTTT
V gene: TRBV18; D gene: TRBD2; clone size: -; J gene: TRBJ2-1; CDR3 protein: CASSPGTSGRSNNEQFF; CDR3 DNA: TGTGCCAGCTCACCTGGGACTAGCGGGAGATCCAACAATGAGCAGTTCTTC
V gene: TRBV18; D gene: -; clone size: few; J gene: TRBJ1-2; CDR3 protein: CASSPAGPQDGYTF; CDR3 DNA: TGTGCCAGCTCACCCGCGGGACCACAGGATGGCTACACCTTC
V gene: TRBV7-2; D gene: -; clone size: -; J gene: TRBJ1-1; CDR3 protein: CASSAPWGRNLAEAFF; CDR3 DNA: TGTGCCAGCAGCGCCCCCTGGGGCAGGAACCTCGCTGAAGCTTTCTTT
V gene: TRBV7-2; D gene: -; clone size: -; J gene: TRBJ1-6; CDR3 protein: CASSPLRVYNSPLHF; CDR3 DNA: TGTGCCAGCAGCCCGCTCAGGGTTTACAATTCACCCCTCCACTTT
V gene: TRBV4-1; D gene: -; clone size: -; J gene: TRBJ2-1; CDR3 protein: CASSQVSRGLGSNEQFF; CDR3 DNA: TGCGCCAGCAGCCAAGTTTCTCGAGGGCTAGGGAGCAATGAGCAGTTCTTC
V gene: TRBV5-1; D gene: -; clone size: -; J gene: TRBJ2-2; CDR3 protein: CASSLAGAGANTGELFF; CDR3 DNA: TGCGCCAGCAGCTTGGCCGGGGCAGGGGCGAACACCGGGGAGCTGTTTTTT
V gene: TRBV29-1; D gene: -; clone size: -; J gene: TRBJ2-3; CDR3 protein: CSAAKGQHTDTQYF; CDR3 DNA: TGCAGCGCCGCCAAAGGACAGCACACAGATACGCAGTATTTT
V gene: TRBV2; D gene: -; clone size: -; J gene: TRBJ2-7; CDR3 protein: CASSGGGFVQYF; CDR3 DNA: TGTGCCAGCAGTGGAGGGGGATTCGTGCAGTACTTC
V gene: TRBV6-2/TRBV6-3; D gene: -; clone size: -; J gene: TRBJ2-5; CDR3 protein: CASSKTTRGTQYF; CDR3 DNA: TGTGCCAGCAGTAAGACTACGCGGGGGACCCAGTACTTC
V gene: TRBV3-1/TRBV3-2; D gene: -; clone size: -; J gene: TRBJ1-4; CDR3 protein: CASRGSQGNEKLFF; CDR3 DNA: TGTGCCAGCAGGGGATCGCAGGGTAATGAAAAACTGTTTTTT
V gene: TRBV9; D gene: TRBD2; clone size: once; J gene: TRBJ2-5; CDR3 protein: CASSVGLAGDETQYF; CDR3 DNA: TGTGCCAGCAGCGTAGGGCTAGCGGGGGACGAGACCCAGTACTTC
V gene: TRBV2; D gene: -; clone size: -; J gene: TRBJ1-4; CDR3 protein: CASNKGGSATNEKLFF; CDR3 DNA: TGTGCCAGCAACAAAGGAGGCAGTGCAACTAATGAAAAACTGTTTTTT
V gene: TRBV10-3; D gene: TRBD1; clone size: -; J gene: TRBJ1-3; CDR3 protein: CAISAGGRGAGNTIYF; CDR3 DNA: TGTGCCATCAGTGCTGGGGGCAGGGGGGCTGGAAACACCATATATTTT
V gene: TRBV7-8; D gene: -; clone size: -; J gene: TRBJ1-1; CDR3 protein: CASSPSRGNTEAFF; CDR3 DNA: TGTGCCAGCAGCCCTAGTCGGGGGAACACTGAAGCTTTCTTT
V gene: TRBV24-1; D gene: -; clone size: few; J gene: TRBJ2-1; CDR3 protein: CATSGGYNEQFF; CDR3 DNA: TGTGCCACCAGTGGCGGGTACAATGAGCAGTTCTTC
V gene: TRBV3-1/TRBV3-2; D gene: -; clone size: -; J gene: TRBJ1-2; CDR3 protein: CASSQGRGWYGYTF; CDR3 DNA: TGTGCCAGCAGCCAAGGCAGGGGTTGGTATGGCTACACCTTC
V gene: TRBV11-2; D gene: -; clone size: -; J gene: TRBJ1-3; CDR3 protein: CASSPLRGTSSGNTIYF; CDR3 DNA: TGTGCCAGCAGCCCATTGAGGGGGACCAGCTCTGGAAACACCATATATTTT
V gene: TRBV10-3; D gene: TRBD1; clone size: -; J gene: TRBJ1-1; CDR3 protein: CAITRTGVNTEAFF; CDR3 DNA: TGTGCCATCACCAGGACAGGGGTGAACACTGAAGCTTTCTTT
V gene: TRBV9; D gene: TRBD1; clone size: -; J gene: TRBJ2-3; CDR3 protein: CASSVTQGFPPTDTQYF; CDR3 DNA: TGTGCCAGCAGCGTAACACAGGGGTTCCCTCCCACAGATACGCAGTATTTT
V gene: TRBV5-1; D gene: -; clone size: -; J gene: TRBJ1-2; CDR3 protein: CASSNPGGGGYTF; CDR3 DNA: TGCGCCAGCAGCAACCCGGGGGGTGGCGGCTACACCTTC
V gene: TRBV7-6; D gene: -; clone size: -; J gene: TRBJ1-2; CDR3 protein: CASSLGADRYGYTF; CDR3 DNA: TGTGCCAGCAGCTTAGGGGCCGACCGCTATGGCTACACCTTC
V gene: TRBV9; D gene: TRBD1; clone size: once; J gene: TRBJ1-5; CDR3 protein: CASSGTGGRIQPQHF; CDR3 DNA: TGTGCCAGCAGCGGTACAGGGGGTCGGATTCAGCCCCAGCATTTT
V gene: TRBV7-9; D gene: -; clone size: few; J gene: TRBJ1-4; CDR3 protein: CASSFGRRLFF; CDR3 DNA: TGTGCCAGCAGCTTCGGTCGTCGGCTGTTTTTT
V gene: TRBV7-2; D gene: TRBD1; clone size: -; J gene: TRBJ2-7; CDR3 protein: CASSLESGGAFEQYF; CDR3 DNA: TGTGCCAGCAGCTTAGAGTCAGGGGGCGCGTTTGAGCAGTACTTC
V gene: TRBV25-1; D gene: TRBD1; clone size: -; J gene: TRBJ2-2; CDR3 protein: CASTPRTGGTGELFF; CDR3 DNA: TGTGCCAGCACCCCCCGGACAGGGGGCACCGGGGAGCTGTTTTTT
V gene: TRBV4-2; D gene: TRBD2; clone size: -; J gene: TRBJ2-3; CDR3 protein: CASSQVPGGSTDTQYF; CDR3 DNA: TGTGCCAGCAGCCAAGTACCCGGGGGGTCCACAGATACGCAGTATTTT
V gene: TRBV9; D gene: TRBD2; clone size: -; J gene: TRBJ2-5; CDR3 protein: CASSVGLAEETQYF; CDR3 DNA: TGTGCCAGCAGCGTTGGACTAGCGGAAGAGACCCAGTACTTC
V gene: TRBV29-1; D gene: -; clone size: -; J gene: TRBJ1-6; CDR3 protein: CSVEGEGNSPLHF; CDR3 DNA: TGCAGCGTTGAAGGGGAGGGGAATTCACCCCTCCACTTT
V gene: TRBV12-3/TRBV12-4; D gene: -; clone size: -; J gene: TRBJ2-2; CDR3 protein: CASSSPGAGELFF; CDR3 DNA: TGTGCCAGCAGTTCCCCGGGGGCCGGGGAGCTGTTTTTT